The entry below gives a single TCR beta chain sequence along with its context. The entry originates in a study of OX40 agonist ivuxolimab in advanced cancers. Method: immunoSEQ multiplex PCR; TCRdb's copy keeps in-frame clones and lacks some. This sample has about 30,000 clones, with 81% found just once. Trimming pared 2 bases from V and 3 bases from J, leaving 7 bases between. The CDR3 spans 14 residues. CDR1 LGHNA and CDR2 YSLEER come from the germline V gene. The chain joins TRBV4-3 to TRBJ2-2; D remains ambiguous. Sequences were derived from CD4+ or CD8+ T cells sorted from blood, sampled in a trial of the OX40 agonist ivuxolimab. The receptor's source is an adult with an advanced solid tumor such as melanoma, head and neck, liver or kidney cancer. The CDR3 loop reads CASSQPQHTGELFF. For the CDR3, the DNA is TGCGCCAGCAGCCAACCCCAGCACACCGGGGAGCTGTTTTTT.